The following is a T cell receptor beta chain sequence with its context. The antigen remains unidentified. This record belongs to a study of Tregs in tolerant kidney transplant recipients. Trimming at V came to 3 bases and at J to 3 bases, leaving 5 bases not matched to a gene. CDR1 is SGHRS and CDR2 is YFSETQ in the germline V gene. The CDR3 runs to 14 residues. Unstimulated regulatory T cells (CD4+CD25+CD127-), CD4+CD25- non-regulatory cells, CD4 and CD8 cells were FACS-sorted from thawed PBMCs. Study conclusions and caveats: In tolerant patients, donor-specific Tregs outgrew total Tregs, suggesting antigen-driven expansion.

Generated by immunoSEQ multiplex PCR, the TCRdb table keeps only in-frame clones and is missing some. The sample yields about 110,000 clones, around 90% seen once. This sequence was found in a human donor who received a combined kidney and bone marrow transplant. The sequences come from CD4+ T cells from blood, collected before the transplant. J is TRBJ2-7 and V is TRBV5-1; 8 bases align to TRBD1. In DNA, the CDR3 is TGCGCCAGCAGCTGGGACAGGAGTAACTACGAGCAGTACTTC. It encodes CASSWDRSNYEQYF.